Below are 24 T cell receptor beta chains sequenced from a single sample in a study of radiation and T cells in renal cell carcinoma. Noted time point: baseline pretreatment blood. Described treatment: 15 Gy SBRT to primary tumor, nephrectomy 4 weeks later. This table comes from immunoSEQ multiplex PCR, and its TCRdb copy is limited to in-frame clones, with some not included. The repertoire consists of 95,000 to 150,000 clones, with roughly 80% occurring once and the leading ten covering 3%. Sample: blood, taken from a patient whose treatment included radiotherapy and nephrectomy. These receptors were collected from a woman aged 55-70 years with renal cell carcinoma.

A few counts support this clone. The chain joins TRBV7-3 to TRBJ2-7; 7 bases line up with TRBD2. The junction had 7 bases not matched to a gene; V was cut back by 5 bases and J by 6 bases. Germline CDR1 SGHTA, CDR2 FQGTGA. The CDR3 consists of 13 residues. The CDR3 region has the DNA TGTGCCAGCAGCGGTCGGACTAGTTCCGAGCAGTACTTC. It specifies CASSGRTSSEQYF.

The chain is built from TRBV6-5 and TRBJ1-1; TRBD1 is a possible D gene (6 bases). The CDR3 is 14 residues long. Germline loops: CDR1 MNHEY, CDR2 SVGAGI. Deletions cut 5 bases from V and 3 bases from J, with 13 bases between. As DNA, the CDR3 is TGTGCCAGCAGTCAACAGGGTGTGGACACTGAAGCTTTCTTT. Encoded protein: CASSQQGVDTEAFF.

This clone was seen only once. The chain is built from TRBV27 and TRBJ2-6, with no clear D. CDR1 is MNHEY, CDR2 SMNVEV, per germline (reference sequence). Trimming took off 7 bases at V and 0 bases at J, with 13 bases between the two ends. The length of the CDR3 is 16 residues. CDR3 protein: CASTPLEASGANVLTF. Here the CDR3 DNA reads TGTGCCAGCACCCCCTTAGAAGCCTCTGGGGCCAACGTCCTGACTTTC.

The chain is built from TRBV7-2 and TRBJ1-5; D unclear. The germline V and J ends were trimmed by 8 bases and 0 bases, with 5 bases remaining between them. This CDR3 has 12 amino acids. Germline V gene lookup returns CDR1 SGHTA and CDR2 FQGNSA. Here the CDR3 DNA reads TGTGCCAGCGCGAATAGCAATCAGCCCCAGCATTTT. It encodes CASANSNQPQHF.

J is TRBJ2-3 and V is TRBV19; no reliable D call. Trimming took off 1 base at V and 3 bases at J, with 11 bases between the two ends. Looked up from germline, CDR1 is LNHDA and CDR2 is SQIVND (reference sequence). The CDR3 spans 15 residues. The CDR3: CASSIGAVETDTQYF. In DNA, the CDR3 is TGTGCCAGTAGTATAGGGGCAGTGGAAACAGATACGCAGTATTTT.

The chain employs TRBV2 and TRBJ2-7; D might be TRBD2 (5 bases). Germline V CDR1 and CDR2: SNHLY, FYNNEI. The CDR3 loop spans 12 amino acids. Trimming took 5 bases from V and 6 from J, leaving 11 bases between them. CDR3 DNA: TGTGCCAGCAGTCCGACCGCGGGCGAGCAGTACTTC. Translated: CASSPTAGEQYF.

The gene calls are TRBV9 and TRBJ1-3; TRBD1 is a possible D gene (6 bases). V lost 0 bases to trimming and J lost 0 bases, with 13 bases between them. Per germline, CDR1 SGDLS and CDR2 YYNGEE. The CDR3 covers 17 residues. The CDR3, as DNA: TGTGCCAGCAGCGTAGACCCAGGGGCCTCCTCTGGAAACACCATATATTTT. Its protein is CASSVDPGASSGNTIYF.

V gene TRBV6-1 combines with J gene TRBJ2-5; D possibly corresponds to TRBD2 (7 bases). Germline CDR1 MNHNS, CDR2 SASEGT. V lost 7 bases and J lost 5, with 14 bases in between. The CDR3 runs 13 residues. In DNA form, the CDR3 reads TGTGCCAGCAAAGACGGGGGGCGGGAGACCCAGTACTTC. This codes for CASKDGGRETQYF.

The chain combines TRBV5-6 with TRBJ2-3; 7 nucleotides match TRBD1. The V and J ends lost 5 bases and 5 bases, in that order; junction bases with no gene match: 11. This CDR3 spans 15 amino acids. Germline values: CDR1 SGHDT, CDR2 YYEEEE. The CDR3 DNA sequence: TGTGCCAGCAGGGAGACAGGGCACAAGGGAGATACGCAGTATTTT. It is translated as CASRETGHKGDTQYF. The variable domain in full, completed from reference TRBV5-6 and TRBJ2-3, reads DAGVTQSPTHLIKTRGQQVTLRCSPKSGHDTVSWYQQALGQGPQFIFQYYEEEERQRGNFPDRFSGHQFPNYSSELNVNALLLGDSALYLCASRETGHKGDTQYFGPGTRLTVL.

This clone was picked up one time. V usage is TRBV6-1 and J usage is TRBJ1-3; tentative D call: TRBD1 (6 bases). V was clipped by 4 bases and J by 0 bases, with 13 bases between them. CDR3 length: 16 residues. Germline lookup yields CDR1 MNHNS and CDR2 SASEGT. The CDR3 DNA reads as TGTGCCAGCAGTGGAGGGGGTCCGGTCTCTGGAAACACCATATATTTT. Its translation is CASSGGGPVSGNTIYF.

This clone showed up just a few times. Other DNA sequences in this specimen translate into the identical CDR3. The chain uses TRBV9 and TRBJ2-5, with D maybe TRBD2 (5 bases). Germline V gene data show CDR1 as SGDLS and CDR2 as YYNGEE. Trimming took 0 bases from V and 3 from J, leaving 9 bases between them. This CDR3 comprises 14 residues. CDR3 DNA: TGTGCCAGCAGCGTAGCGAGTAGCGAAGAGACCCAGTACTTC. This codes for CASSVASSEETQYF.

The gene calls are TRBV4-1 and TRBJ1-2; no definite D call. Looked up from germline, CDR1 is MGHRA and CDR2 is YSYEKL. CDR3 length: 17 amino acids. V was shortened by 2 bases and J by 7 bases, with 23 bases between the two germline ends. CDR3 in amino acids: CASSQRTAHRSLAGYTF. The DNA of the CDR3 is TGCGCCAGCAGCCAAAGGACGGCACATCGGTCGTTGGCTGGCTACACCTTC.

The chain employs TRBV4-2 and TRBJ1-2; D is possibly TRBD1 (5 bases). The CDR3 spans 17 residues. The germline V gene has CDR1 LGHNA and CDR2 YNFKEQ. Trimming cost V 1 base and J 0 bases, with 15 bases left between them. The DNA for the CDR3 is TGTGCCAGCAGCCAAGGGTACGAGGGGTATCCTAACTATGGCTACACCTTC. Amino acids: CASSQGYEGYPNYGYTF.

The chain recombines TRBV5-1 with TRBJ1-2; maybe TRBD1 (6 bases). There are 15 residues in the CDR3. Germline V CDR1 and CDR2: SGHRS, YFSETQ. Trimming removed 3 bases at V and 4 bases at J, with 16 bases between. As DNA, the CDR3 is TGCGCCAGCAGCTCGACCACGGACAGACCCTATGGCTACACCTTC. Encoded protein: CASSSTTDRPYGYTF.

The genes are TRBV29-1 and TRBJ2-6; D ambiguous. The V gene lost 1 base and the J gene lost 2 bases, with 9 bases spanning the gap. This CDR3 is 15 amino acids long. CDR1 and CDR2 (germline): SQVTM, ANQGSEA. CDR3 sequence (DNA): TGCAGCGTTGAAGGACCGGGTACTGGGGCCAACGTCCTGACTTTC. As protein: CSVEGPGTGANVLTF.

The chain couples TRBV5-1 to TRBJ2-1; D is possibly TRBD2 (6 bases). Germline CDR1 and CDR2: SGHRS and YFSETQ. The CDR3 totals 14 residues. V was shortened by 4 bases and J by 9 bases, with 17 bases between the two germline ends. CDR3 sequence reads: CASSHRRGIGEQFF. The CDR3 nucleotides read TGCGCCAGCAGCCACCGACGGGGGATTGGTGAGCAGTTCTTC.

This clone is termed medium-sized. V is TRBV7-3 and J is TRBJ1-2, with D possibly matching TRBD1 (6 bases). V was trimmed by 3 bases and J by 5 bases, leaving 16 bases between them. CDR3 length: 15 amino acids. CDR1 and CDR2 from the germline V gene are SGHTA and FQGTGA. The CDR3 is CASSLGAGEQYGYTF. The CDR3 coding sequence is TGTGCCAGCAGCTTGGGGGCAGGGGAACAGTATGGCTACACCTTC.

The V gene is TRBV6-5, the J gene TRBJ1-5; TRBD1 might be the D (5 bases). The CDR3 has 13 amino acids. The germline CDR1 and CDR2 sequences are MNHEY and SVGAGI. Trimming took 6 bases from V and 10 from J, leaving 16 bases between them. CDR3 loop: CASSYTRQGPQHF. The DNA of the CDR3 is TGTGCCAGCAGCTACACTCGGCAGGGCCCCCAGCATTTT.

CDR3 amino acids: CASSVATTGVYGYTF. CDR3 nucleotides: TGTGCCAGCAGCGTAGCTACGACAGGGGTCTATGGCTACACCTTC. This chain connects TRBV9 to TRBJ1-2, with 8 bases fitting TRBD1. The length of the CDR3 is 15 residues. Germline loops: CDR1 SGDLS, CDR2 YYNGEE. The V gene end was trimmed by 0 bases and the J gene end by 4 bases; junction bases not matched to a gene: 5. Based on the CDR3 plus reference TRBV9 and TRBJ1-2, the full variable domain is DSGVTQTPKHLITATGQRVTLRCSPRSGDLSVYWYQQSLDQGLQFLIQYYNGEERAKGNILERFSAQQFPDLHSELNLSSLELGDSALYFCASSVATTGVYGYTFGSGTRLTVV.

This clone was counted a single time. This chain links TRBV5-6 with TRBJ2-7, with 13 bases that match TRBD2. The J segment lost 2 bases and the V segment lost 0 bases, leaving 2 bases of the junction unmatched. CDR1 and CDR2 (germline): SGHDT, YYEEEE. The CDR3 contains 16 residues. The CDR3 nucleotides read TGTGCCAGCAGCTTGGTAGGACTAGCGGGGGCCTACGAGCAGTACTTC. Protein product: CASSLVGLAGAYEQYF.

CDR3 loop: CASTSVVHTGELFF. The CDR3 nucleotides read TGTGCCAGCACCTCGGTAGTTCACACCGGGGAGCTGTTTTTT. The gene calls are TRBV7-2 and TRBJ2-2; no clear D gene. Germline loops: CDR1 SGHTA, CDR2 FQGNSA. V lost 7 bases and J lost 3, with 12 bases in between. The CDR3 consists of 14 residues.

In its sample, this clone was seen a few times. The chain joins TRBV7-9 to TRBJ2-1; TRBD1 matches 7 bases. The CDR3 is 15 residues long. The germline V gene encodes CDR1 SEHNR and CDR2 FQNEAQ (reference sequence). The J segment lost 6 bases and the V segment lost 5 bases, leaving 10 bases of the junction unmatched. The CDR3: CASSQYRGEGNEQFF. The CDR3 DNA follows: TGTGCCAGCAGCCAATACAGGGGCGAGGGCAATGAGCAGTTCTTC.

CDR3 region: CAILRDRGPGGYTF. The CDR3 DNA sequence: TGTGCCATTCTCCGGGACAGGGGTCCGGGTGGCTACACCTTC. J is TRBJ1-2 and V is TRBV10-3; 10 positions agree with TRBD1. This CDR3 has 14 amino acids. The junction had 11 bases not matched to a gene; V was cut back by 9 bases and J by 7 bases. Germline CDR1 ENHRY, CDR2 SYGVKD.

DNA of the CDR3: TGTGCCAGCAGCTCACGTCGACTAGCGGGGGGGCCTGGCACCGGGGAGCTGTTTTTT. This sequence encodes CASSSRRLAGGPGTGELFF. The rearrangement uses TRBV27 and TRBJ2-2, with 14 bases matching TRBD2. This CDR3 has 19 amino acids. Germline lookup yields CDR1 MNHEY and CDR2 SMNVEV (reference sequence). J gave up 4 bases and V 6 bases, and 13 bases lay outside the gene matches.